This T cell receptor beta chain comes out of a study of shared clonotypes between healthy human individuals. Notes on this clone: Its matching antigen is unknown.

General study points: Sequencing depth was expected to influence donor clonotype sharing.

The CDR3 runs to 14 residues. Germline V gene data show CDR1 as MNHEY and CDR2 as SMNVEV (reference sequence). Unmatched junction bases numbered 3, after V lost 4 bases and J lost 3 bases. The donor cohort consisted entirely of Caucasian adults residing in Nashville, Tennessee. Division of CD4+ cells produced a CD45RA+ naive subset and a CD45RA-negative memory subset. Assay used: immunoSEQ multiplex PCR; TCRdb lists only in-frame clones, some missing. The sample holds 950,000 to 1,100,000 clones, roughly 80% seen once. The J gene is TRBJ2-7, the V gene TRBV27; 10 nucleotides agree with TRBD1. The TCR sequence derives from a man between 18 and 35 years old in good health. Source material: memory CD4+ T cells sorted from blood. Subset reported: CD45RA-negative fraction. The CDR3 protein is CASSYRTGGYEQYF. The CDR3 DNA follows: TGTGCCAGCAGTTACCGGACAGGGGGCTACGAGCAGTACTTC.